This TCR beta chain was documented in a study of response to subunit inactivated influenza vaccine. This CDR3 contains 15 residues. CDR1 and CDR2 (germline): SGHVS, FNYEAQ. V lost 1 base to trimming and J lost 1 base, with 10 bases between them. TCRdb reprocessed the RT-PCR reads with MiXCR, giving one entry per CDR3 protein. In the table there are around 710,000 distinct CDR3 sequences, approximately 13% of which are singletons. This clonotype was observed a few times. Its antigen is unknown. Points from the study as a whole: Each seasonal influenza vaccination recruits few new T cells, the authors suggested.

The sequence derives from a man over 45 who received an inactivated influenza vaccine. The chain is built from TRBV7-6 and TRBJ2-5; D gene ambiguous. Sequencing was performed on PBMCs from blood, taken around two weeks before vaccination. The DNA for the CDR3 is TGTGCCAGCAGCTTAGTAGCCCATCCCCAAGAGACCCAGTACTTC. Amino acids: CASSLVAHPQETQYF.